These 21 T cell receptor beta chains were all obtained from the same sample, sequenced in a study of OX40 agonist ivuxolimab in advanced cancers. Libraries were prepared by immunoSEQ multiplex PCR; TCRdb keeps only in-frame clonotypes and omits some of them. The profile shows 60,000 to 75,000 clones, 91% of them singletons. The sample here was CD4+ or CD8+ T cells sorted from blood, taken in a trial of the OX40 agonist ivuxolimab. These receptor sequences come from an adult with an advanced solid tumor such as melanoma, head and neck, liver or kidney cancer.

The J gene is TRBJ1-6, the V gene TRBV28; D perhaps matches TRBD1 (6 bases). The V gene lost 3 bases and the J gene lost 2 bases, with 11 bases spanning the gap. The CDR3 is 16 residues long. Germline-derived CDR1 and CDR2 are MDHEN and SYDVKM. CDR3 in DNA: TGTGCCAGCAGTTTGGGGCACAGGGCCTATAATTCACCCCTCCACTTT. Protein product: CASSLGHRAYNSPLHF.

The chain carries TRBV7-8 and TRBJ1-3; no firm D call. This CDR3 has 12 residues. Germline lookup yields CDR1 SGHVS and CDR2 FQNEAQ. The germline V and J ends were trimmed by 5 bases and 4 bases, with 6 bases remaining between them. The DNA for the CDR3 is TGTGCCAGCAGCCGATTGGGAAACACCATATATTTT. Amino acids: CASSRLGNTIYF. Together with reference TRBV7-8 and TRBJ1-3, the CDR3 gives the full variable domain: GAGVSQSPRYKVAKRGQDVALRCDPISGHVSLFWYQQALGQGPEFLTYFQNEAQLDKSGLPSDRFFAERPEGSVSTLKIQRTQQEDSAVYLCASSRLGNTIYFGEGSWLTVV.

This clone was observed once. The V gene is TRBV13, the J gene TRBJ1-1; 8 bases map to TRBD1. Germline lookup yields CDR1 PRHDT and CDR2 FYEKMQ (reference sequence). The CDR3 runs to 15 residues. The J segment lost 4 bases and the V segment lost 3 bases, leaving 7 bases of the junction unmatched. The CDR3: CASSFLTGEGTEAFF. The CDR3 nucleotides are TGTGCCAGCAGCTTCCTGACAGGGGAGGGCACTGAAGCTTTCTTT. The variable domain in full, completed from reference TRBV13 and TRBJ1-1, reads AAGVIQSPRHLIKEKRETATLKCYPIPRHDTVYWYQQGPGQDPQFLISFYEKMQSDKGSIPDRFSAQQFSDYHSELNMSSLELGDSALYFCASSFLTGEGTEAFFGQGTRLTVV.

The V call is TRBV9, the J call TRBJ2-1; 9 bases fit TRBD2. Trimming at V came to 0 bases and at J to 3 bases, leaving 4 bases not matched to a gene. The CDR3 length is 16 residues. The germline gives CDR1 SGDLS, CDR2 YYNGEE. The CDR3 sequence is CASSVAAGGNYNEQFF. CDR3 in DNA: TGTGCCAGCAGCGTAGCCGCGGGGGGGAACTACAATGAGCAGTTCTTC.

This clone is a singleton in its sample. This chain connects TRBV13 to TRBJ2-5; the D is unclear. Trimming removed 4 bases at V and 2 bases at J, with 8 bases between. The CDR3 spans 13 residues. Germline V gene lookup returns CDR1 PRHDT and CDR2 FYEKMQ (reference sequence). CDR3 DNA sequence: TGTGCCAGCAGCTCCCACGCGCAAGAGACCCAGTACTTC. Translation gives CASSSHAQETQYF.

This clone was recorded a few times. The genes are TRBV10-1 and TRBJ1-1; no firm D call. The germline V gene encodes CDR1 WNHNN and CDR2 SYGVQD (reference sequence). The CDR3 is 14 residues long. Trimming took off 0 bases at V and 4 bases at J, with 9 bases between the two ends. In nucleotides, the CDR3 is TGCGCCAGCAGTGAGTCGAGGTGGGGCACTGAAGCTTTCTTT. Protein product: CASSESRWGTEAFF.

As DNA, the CDR3 is TGTGCCAGCAGCTTAGGAATCAACAGCTATGGCTACACCTTC. Its translation: CASSLGINSYGYTF. V usage is TRBV11-2 and J usage is TRBJ1-2, with no clear D. Germline V gene sequence: CDR1 SGHAT, CDR2 FQNNGV. With 1 base removed from V and 4 bases from J, the gap between germline ends came to 10 bases. The CDR3 contains 14 residues.

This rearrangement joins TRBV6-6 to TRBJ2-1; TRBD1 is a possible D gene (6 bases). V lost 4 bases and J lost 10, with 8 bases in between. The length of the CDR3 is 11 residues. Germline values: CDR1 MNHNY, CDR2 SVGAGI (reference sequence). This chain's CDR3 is CASSSGTEQFF. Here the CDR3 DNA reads TGTGCCAGCAGTTCCGGGACAGAGCAGTTCTTC.

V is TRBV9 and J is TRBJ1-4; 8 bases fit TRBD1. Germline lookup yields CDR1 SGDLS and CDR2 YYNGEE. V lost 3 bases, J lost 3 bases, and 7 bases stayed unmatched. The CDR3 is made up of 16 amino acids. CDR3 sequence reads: CASSAVPQGANEKLFF. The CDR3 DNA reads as TGTGCCAGCAGCGCAGTGCCACAGGGGGCTAATGAAAAACTGTTTTTT.

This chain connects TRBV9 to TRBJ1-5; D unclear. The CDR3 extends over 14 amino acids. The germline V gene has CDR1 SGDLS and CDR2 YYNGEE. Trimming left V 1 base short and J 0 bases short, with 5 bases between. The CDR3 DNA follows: TGTGCCAGCAGCGTACTCGATAGCAATCAGCCCCAGCATTTT. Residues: CASSVLDSNQPQHF.

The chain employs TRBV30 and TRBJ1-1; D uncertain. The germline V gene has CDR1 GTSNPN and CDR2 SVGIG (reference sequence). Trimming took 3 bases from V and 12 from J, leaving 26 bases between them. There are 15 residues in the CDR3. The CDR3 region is CAWSPGSGPPGYSFF. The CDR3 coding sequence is TGTGCCTGGAGCCCTGGGTCGGGCCCTCCGGGCTATTCTTTCTTT. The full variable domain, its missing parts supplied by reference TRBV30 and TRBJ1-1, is SQTIHQWPATLVQPVGSPLSLECTVEGTSNPNLYWYRQAAGRGLQLLFYSVGIGQISSEVPQNLSASRPQDRQFILSSKKLLLSDSGFYLCAWSPGSGPPGYSFFGQGTRLTVV.

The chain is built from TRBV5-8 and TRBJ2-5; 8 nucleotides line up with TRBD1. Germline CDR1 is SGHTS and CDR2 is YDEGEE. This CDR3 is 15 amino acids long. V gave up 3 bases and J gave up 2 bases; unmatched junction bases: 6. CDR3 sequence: CASSSGQVTQETQYF. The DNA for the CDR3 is TGTGCCAGCAGCTCGGGACAGGTGACACAAGAGACCCAGTACTTC.

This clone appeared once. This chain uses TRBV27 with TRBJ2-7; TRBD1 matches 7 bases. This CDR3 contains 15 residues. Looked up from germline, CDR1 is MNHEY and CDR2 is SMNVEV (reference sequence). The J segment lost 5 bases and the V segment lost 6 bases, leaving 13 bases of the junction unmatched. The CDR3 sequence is CASSHDRVRGNEQYV. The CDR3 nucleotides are TGTGCCAGCAGCCACGACAGGGTCCGCGGCAACGAGCAGTACGTC.

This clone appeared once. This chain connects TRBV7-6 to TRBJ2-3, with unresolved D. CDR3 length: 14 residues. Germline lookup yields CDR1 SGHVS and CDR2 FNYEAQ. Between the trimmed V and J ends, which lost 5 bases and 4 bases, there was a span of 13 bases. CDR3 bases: TGTGCCAGCAGCGCCGGGCCTCTATCAGATACGCAGTATTTT. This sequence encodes CASSAGPLSDTQYF. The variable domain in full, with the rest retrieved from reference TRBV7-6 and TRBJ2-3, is GAGVSQSPRYKVTKRGQDVALRCDPISGHVSLYWYRQALGQGPEFLTYFNYEAQQDKSGLPNDRFSAERPEGSISTLTIQRTEQRDSAMYRCASSAGPLSDTQYFGPGTRLTVL.

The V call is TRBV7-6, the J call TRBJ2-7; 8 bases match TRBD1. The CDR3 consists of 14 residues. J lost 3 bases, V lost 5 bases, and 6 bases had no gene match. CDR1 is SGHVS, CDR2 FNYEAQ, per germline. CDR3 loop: CASSPQGAVYEQYV. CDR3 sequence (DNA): TGTGCCAGCAGCCCCCAGGGGGCCGTCTACGAGCAGTACGTC.

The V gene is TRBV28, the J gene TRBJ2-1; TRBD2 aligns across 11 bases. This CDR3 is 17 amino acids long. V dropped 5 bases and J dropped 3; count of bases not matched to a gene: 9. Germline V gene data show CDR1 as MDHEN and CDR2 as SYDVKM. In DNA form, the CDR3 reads TGTGCCAGCAGTCTATTCACTAGCGGGGGACTCTACAATGAGCAGTTCTTC. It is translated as CASSLFTSGGLYNEQFF.

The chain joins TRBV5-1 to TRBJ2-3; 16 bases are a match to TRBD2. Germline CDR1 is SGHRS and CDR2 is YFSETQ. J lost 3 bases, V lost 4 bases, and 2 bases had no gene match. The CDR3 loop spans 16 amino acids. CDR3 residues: CASSPGLAGGTDTQYF. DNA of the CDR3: TGCGCCAGCAGCCCGGGACTAGCGGGAGGGACAGATACGCAGTATTTT.

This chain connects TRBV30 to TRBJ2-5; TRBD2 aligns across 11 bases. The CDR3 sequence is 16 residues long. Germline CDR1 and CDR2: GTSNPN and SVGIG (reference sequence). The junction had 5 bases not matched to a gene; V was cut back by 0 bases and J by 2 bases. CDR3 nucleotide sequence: TGTGCCTGGAGTGTACAGGGACTAGCGGCTCAAGAGACCCAGTACTTC. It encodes CAWSVQGLAAQETQYF.

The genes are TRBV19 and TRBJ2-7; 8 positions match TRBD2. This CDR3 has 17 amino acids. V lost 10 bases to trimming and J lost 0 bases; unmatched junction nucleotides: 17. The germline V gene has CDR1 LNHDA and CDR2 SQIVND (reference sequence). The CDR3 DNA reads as TGTGCCACTTGCTACCTAGCGGGCGGTCTCCCCTCCTACGAGCAGTACTTC. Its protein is CATCYLAGGLPSYEQYF.

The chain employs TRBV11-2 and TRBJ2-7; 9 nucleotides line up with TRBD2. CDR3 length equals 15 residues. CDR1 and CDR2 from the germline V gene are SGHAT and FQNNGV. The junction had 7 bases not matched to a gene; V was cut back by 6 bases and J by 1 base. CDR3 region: CASSLGAGGSYEQYF. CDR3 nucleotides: TGTGCCAGCAGTCTAGGCGCGGGAGGGTCCTACGAGCAGTACTTC.

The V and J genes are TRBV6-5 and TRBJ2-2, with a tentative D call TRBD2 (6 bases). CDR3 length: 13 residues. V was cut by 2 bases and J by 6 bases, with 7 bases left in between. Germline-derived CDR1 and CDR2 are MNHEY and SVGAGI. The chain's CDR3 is CASSYGGAGELFF. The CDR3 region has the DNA TGTGCCAGCAGTTACGGAGGGGCCGGGGAGCTGTTTTTT.